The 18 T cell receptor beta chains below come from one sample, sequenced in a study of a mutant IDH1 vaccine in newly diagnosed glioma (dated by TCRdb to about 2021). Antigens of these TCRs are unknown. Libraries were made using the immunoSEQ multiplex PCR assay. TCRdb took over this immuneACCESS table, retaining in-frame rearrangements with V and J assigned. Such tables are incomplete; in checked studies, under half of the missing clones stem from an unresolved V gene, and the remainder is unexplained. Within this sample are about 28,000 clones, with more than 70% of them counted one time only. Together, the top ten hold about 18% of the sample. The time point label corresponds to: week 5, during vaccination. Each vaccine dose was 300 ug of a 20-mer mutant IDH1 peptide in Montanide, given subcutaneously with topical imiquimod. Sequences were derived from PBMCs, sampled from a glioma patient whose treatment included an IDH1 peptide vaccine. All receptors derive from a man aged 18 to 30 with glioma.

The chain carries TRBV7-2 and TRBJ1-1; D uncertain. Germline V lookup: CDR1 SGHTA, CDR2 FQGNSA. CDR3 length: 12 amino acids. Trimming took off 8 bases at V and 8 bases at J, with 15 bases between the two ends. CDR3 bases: TGTGCCAGCGGGCCCCGCGGTAGCGAAGCTTTCTTT. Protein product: CASGPRGSEAFF.

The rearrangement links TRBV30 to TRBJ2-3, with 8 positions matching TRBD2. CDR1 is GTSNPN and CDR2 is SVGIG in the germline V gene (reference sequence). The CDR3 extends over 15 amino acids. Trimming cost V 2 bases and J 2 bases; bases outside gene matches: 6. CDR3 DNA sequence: TGTGCCTGGAGTCGAGGTAGCGGGGACACAGATACGCAGTATTTT. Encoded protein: CAWSRGSGDTDTQYF. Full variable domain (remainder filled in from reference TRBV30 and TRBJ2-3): SQTIHQWPATLVQPVGSPLSLECTVEGTSNPNLYWYRQAAGRGLQLLFYSVGIGQISSEVPQNLSASRPQDRQFILSSKKLLLSDSGFYLCAWSRGSGDTDTQYFGPGTRLTVL.

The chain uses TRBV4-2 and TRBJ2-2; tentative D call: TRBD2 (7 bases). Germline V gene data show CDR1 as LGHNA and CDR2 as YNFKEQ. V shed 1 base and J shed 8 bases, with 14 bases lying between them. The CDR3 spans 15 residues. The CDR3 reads CASSQGVRGPGELFF. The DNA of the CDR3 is TGTGCCAGCAGCCAAGGTGTGCGGGGGCCTGGGGAGCTGTTTTTT.

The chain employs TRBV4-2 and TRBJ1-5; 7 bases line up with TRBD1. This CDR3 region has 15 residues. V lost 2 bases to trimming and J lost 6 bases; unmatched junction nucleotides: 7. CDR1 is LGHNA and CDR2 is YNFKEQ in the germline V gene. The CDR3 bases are TGTGCCAGCAGCCAAAGCGCAGGGGGGACTCAGCCCCAGCATTTT. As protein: CASSQSAGGTQPQHF.

The CDR3 region is CASSWGTGSRETQYF. The CDR3 DNA follows: TGTGCCAGCAGCTGGGGGACAGGGAGTAGGGAGACCCAGTACTTC. The chain links TRBV11-2 to TRBJ2-5, with TRBD1 matching over 9 bases. Germline loops: CDR1 SGHAT, CDR2 FQNNGV. J lost 5 bases, V lost 4 bases, and 8 bases had no gene match. The CDR3 has 15 residues.

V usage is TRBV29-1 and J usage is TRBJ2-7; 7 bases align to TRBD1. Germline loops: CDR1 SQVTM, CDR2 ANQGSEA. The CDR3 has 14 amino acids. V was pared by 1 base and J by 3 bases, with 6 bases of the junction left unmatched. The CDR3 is CSVEVRDRSYEQYF. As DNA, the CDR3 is TGCAGCGTTGAAGTAAGGGACAGAAGCTACGAGCAGTACTTC.

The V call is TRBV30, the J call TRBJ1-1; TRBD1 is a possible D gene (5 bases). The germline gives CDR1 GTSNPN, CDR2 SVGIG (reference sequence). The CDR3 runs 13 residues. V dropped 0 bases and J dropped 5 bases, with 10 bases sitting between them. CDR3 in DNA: TGTGCCTGGAGTGTAGCAGGGCCGACTGAAGCTTTCTTT. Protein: CAWSVAGPTEAFF.

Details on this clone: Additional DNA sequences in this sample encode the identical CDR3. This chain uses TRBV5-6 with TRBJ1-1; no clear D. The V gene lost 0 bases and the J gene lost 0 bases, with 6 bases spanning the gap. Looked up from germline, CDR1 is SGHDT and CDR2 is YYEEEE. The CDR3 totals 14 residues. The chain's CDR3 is CASSLGGMNTEAFF. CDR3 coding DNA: TGTGCCAGCAGCTTGGGCGGAATGAACACTGAAGCTTTCTTT.

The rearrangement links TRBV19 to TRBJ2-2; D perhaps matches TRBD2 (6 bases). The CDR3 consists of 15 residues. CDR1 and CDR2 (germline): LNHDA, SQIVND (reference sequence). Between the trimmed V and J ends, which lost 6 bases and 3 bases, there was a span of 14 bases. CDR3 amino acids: CASSSGGAYTGELFF. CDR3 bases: TGTGCCAGTAGCAGCGGAGGGGCTTACACCGGGGAGCTGTTTTTT. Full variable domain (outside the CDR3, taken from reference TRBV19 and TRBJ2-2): DGGITQSPKYLFRKEGQNVTLSCEQNLNHDAMYWYRQDPGQGLRLIYYSQIVNDFQKGDIAEGYSVSREKKESFPLTVTSAQKNPTAFYLCASSSGGAYTGELFFGEGSRLTVL.

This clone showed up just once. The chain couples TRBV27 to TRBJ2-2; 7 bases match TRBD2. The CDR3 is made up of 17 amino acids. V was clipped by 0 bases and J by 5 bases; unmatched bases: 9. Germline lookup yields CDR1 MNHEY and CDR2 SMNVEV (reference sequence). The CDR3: CASSLSVVLGRTGELFF. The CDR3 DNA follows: TGTGCCAGCAGTTTATCGGTGGTTCTCGGGAGGACCGGGGAGCTGTTTTTT.

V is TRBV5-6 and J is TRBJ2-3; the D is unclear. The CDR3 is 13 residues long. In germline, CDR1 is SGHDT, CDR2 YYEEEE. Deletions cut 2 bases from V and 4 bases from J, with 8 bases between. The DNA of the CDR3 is TGTGCCAGCAGCTTTGGGTCACCAGATACGCAGTATTTT. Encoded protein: CASSFGSPDTQYF.

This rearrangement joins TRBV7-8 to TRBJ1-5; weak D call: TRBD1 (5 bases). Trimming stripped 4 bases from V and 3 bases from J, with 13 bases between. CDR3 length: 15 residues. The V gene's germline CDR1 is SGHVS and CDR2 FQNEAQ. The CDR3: CASSSWDWDNQPQHF. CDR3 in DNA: TGTGCCAGCAGCTCGTGGGACTGGGACAATCAGCCCCAGCATTTT.

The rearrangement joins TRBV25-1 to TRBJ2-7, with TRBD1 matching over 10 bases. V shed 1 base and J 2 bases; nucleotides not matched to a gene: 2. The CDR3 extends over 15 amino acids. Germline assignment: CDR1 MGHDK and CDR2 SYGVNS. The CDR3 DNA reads TGTGCCAGCAGTGAATCTGGGACAGGGGCCTACGAGCAGTACTTC. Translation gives CASSESGTGAYEQYF.

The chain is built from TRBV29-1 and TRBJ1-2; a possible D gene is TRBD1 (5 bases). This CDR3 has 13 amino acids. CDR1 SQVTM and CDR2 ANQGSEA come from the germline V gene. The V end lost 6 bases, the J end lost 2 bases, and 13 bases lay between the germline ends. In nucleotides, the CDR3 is TGCAGCGTCCGCCGGGACTTAAACTATGGCTACACCTTC. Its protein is CSVRRDLNYGYTF.

Here the CDR3 DNA reads TGCGCCAGCAGCCAAGATGTAGGGTCCGGGGAGCTGTTTTTT. This gives the protein CASSQDVGSGELFF. V gene TRBV4-3 combines with J gene TRBJ2-2; no definite D call. The CDR3 contains 14 residues. Germline lookup yields CDR1 LGHNA and CDR2 YSLEER. Trimming took 0 bases from V and 6 from J, leaving 8 bases between them.

CDR3 nucleotide sequence: TGTGCCAGTAGGGCGGCAAACACCGGGGAGCTGTTTTTT. This gives the protein CASRAANTGELFF. The gene calls are TRBV19 and TRBJ2-2; D unclear. V was clipped by 6 bases and J by 2 bases, with 7 bases between them. Germline CDR1 reads LNHDA; CDR2 reads SQIVND (reference sequence). The CDR3 runs to 13 residues.

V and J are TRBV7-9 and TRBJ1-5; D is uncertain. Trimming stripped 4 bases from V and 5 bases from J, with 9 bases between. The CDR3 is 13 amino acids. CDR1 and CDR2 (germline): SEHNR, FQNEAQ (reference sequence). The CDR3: CASSYKTDQPQHF. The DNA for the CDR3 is TGTGCCAGCAGCTACAAGACGGATCAGCCCCAGCATTTT.

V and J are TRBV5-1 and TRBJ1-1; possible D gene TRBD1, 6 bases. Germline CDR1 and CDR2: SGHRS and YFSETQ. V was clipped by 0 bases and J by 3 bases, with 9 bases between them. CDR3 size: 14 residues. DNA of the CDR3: TGCGCCAGCAGCTTGGACAGGGAGGACACTGAAGCTTTCTTT. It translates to CASSLDREDTEAFF.